This T cell receptor beta chain comes out of a study of blood T cell repertoires in COVID-19. Study context: Collection of acute and convalescent COVID-19 samples took place in the United States, Italy and Spain. PBMCs, B-cell-depleted T cells, or T cells provided the cDNA or gDNA that made up the material.

V was pared by 1 base and J by 4 bases, with 1 base of the junction left unmatched. The germline gives CDR1 SNHLY, CDR2 FYNNEI. The CDR3 extends over 14 amino acids. In the source study's methods: Estimation of nucleated cell counts relied on the amplification of reference gene primers. The assay was immunoSEQ multiplex PCR, and TCRdb's table has in-frame clones only and misses some. The D gene and trimming were derived from the DNA, and the V and J assignments and clone size from that table. The table has just under 150,000 clones, over 85% seen once; the top ten hold about 1.5%. The rearrangement links TRBV2 to TRBJ1-5, with TRBD1 matching over 7 bases. This clonotype was sampled from a human donor in a cohort sampled during active COVID-19. What was sequenced was peripheral blood. CDR3 amino acids: CASSEDRGNQPQHF. The CDR3 nucleotides read TGTGCCAGCAGTGAAGACAGGGGAAATCAGCCCCAGCATTTT.